Sequencing of this T cell receptor beta chain was carried out in a study of T cell repertoires in cytomegalovirus infection. TCRdb independently ran MiXCR on the reads; one entry per CDR3 protein. The top ten hold 13% of the sample, which has 650,000 to 850,000 distinct CDR3 sequences, 29% seen once. Germline V gene data show CDR1 as MNHNS and CDR2 as SASEGT. V was clipped by 5 bases and J by 6 bases; unmatched bases: 7. The length of the CDR3 is 14 residues. In its sample, this clonotype was seen many times. Its antigen is undetermined. Source: cultured CD8+ T cells from PBMCs, taken from culture after CMV antigen stimulation. The sequence derives from a human donor in good health (CMV status not recorded). Some clones in this sample may be carry-over from other donors' samples. This chain joins TRBV6-1 and TRBJ2-1, with 7 bases that match TRBD1. The DNA of the CDR3 is TGTGCCAGCAGTTTATTAGACAGGGTCAATGAGCAGTTCTTC. Translating gives CASSLLDRVNEQFF.